Following are 30 T cell receptor beta chains from one sample sequenced in a study of T cells in Graves' hyperthyroidism and ophthalmopathy. The investigators amplified TCR beta CDR3 regions from RNA transcripts. The HTBI set primed first-round TCR CDR3 RT-PCR. MiXCR was run by TCRdb on the multiplex PCR reads, yielding one entry per CDR3 protein. The sample lists about 480,000 distinct CDR3 sequences; around 22% were seen once. Material: blood. Receptors were obtained from a young woman with Graves' ophthalmopathy.

There are many counts of this clonotype. This rearrangement joins TRBV12-3 or TRBV12-4 to TRBJ1-3, with D hard to call. The CDR3 is 15 amino acids. Between the trimmed V and J ends, which lost 3 bases and 2 bases, there was a span of 11 bases. The CDR3 loop reads CASSFMASTGNTIYF. The CDR3 region has the DNA TGTGCCAGCAGTTTTATGGCTTCTACTGGAAACACCATATATTTT.

This clonotype was detected ten times or more. The chain carries TRBV12-3 or TRBV12-4 and TRBJ2-2; a weak D match, TRBD2 (6 bases). The CDR3 sequence is 15 residues long. V was shortened by 4 bases and J by 1 base, with 10 bases between the two germline ends. The CDR3 nucleotides read TGTGCCAGCAGTTCGTCCGGGGGGAACACCGGGGAGCTGTTTTTT. Translating it yields CASSSSGGNTGELFF.

This CDR3 reads CASSHRRSGANVLTF. For the CDR3, the DNA is TGTGCCAGCAGTCATCGTCGGTCTGGGGCCAACGTCCTGACTTTC. The gene calls are TRBV6-2 or TRBV6-3 and TRBJ2-6, with D uncertain. The CDR3 has 15 amino acids. CDR1 and CDR2 from the germline V gene are MNHEY and SVGEGT. V was shortened by 5 bases and J by 1 base, with 9 bases between the two germline ends.

The rearrangement uses TRBV20-1 and TRBJ1-2, with unresolved D. Trimming took 6 bases from V and 4 from J, leaving 15 bases between them. Germline-derived CDR1 and CDR2 are DFQATT and SNEGSKA (reference sequence). This CDR3 comprises 13 residues. The CDR3 is CSATNANGYGYTF. The CDR3 bases are TGCAGTGCCACAAACGCGAATGGCTATGGCTACACCTTC.

This clonotype has ten or more counts. This chain links TRBV6-2 or TRBV6-3 with TRBJ2-3, with 11 bases fitting TRBD2. V shed 0 bases, J shed 2 bases, and the junction held 4 bases outside the gene matches. Germline CDR1 is MNHEY and CDR2 is SVGEGT. CDR3 length: 17 residues. CDR3 loop: CASSYSLAGDLTDTQYF. For the CDR3, the DNA is TGTGCCAGCAGTTACTCACTAGCGGGGGACCTCACAGATACGCAGTATTTT.

The chain combines TRBV12-3 or TRBV12-4 with TRBJ1-1; possible D gene TRBD1, 5 bases. Between the trimmed V and J ends, which lost 3 bases and 4 bases, there was a span of 12 bases. There are 14 residues in the CDR3. CDR3 amino acids: CASSFREQGTEAFF. CDR3 bases: TGTGCCAGCAGTTTCCGGGAGCAGGGCACTGAAGCTTTCTTT.

The chain employs TRBV20-1 and TRBJ1-3, with 10 bases aligning to TRBD1. CDR1 DFQATT and CDR2 SNEGSKA come from the germline V gene (reference sequence). V lost 4 bases to trimming and J lost 4 bases; unmatched junction nucleotides: 7. The CDR3 has 15 amino acids. The CDR3 is CSAKGQGPSGNTIYF. CDR3 coding DNA: TGCAGTGCTAAGGGACAGGGGCCATCAGGAAACACCATATATTTT.

The J gene is TRBJ1-2, the V gene TRBV3-1, with TRBD1 identical over 10 bases. V lost 6 bases and J lost 3; bases outside the gene matches: 4. The CDR3 length is 14 residues. Germline assignment: CDR1 LGHDT and CDR2 YNNKEL (reference sequence). The DNA for the CDR3 is TGTGCCAGCAGTCGACAGGGGGCAGACTATGGCTACACCTTC. This translates into CASSRQGADYGYTF.

This clonotype was detected once. The V and J genes are TRBV6-1 and TRBJ1-1; no reliable D call. V gave up 8 bases and J gave up 3 bases, with 10 bases separating them. The CDR3 runs to 12 residues. The V gene's germline CDR1 is MNHNS and CDR2 SASEGT. CDR3 residues: CASLNWDTEAFF. The DNA for the CDR3 is TGTGCCAGCCTAAACTGGGACACTGAAGCTTTCTTT.

The V gene is TRBV11-2, the J gene TRBJ2-5, with a tentative D call TRBD1 (5 bases). Germline-derived CDR1 and CDR2 are SGHAT and FQNNGV. V dropped 1 base and J dropped 5 bases, with 17 bases sitting between them. CDR3 length: 16 amino acids. The CDR3 DNA sequence: TGTGCCAGCAGCTTAGCAACATTCAGGGTTCAGGAGACCCAGTACTTC. Protein: CASSLATFRVQETQYF.

This clonotype was seen at least ten times. This chain connects TRBV19 to TRBJ1-1; D remains ambiguous. The CDR3 consists of 14 residues. V was pared by 6 bases and J by 4 bases, with 15 bases between. Looked up from germline, CDR1 is LNHDA and CDR2 is SQIVND (reference sequence). DNA of the CDR3: TGTGCCAGTAGATACGACGTGCCGGGCACTGAAGCTTTCTTT. This codes for CASRYDVPGTEAFF.

This clonotype was found many times. The chain combines TRBV29-1 with TRBJ1-2; D is undetermined. CDR3 length: 12 residues. CDR1 and CDR2 (germline): SQVTM, ANQGSEA. V was shortened by 3 bases and J by 3 bases, with 8 bases between the two germline ends. The DNA of the CDR3 is TGCAGCGTTGAGTCAGTTTACTATGGCTACACCTTC. Its translation is CSVESVYYGYTF.

This clonotype was observed many times. One end of the junction fails to match germline, which may point to a read error. The V and J genes are TRBV11-3 and TRBJ1-1, with unresolved D. Germline V lookup: CDR1 SGHNT, CDR2 YENEEA. This CDR3 is built from 13 residues. The CDR3 sequence is CASSLGRNTEACF. The CDR3 DNA reads as TGTGCCAGCAGCTTGGGCCGGAACACTGAAGCTTGCTTT.

This clonotype was picked up one time. The chain links TRBV5-1 to TRBJ2-7, with 7 nucleotides matching TRBD1. The CDR3 runs to 14 residues. Germline-derived CDR1 and CDR2 are SGHRS and YFSETQ. J was trimmed by 5 bases and V by 4 bases; bases with no gene match: 9. The CDR3 reads CASSPLQGPNEQYF. The CDR3 bases are TGCGCCAGCAGCCCCCTACAGGGGCCCAACGAGCAGTACTTC.

The chain links TRBV5-4 to TRBJ2-5; tentatively, D is TRBD1 or TRBD2 (5 bases each). Per germline, CDR1 SGHNT and CDR2 YYREEE (reference sequence). V lost 4 bases, J lost 5 bases, and 15 bases lay in between. This CDR3 region has 14 residues. DNA of the CDR3: TGTGCCAGCAGCGGGACCGGGACCGCGGAGACCCAGTACTTC. It codes for CASSGTGTAETQYF.

This clonotype was seen a handful of times. Mismatch with germline at one junction end may stem from a read error. The J gene is TRBJ2-4, the V gene TRBV27; TRBD1 aligns across 7 bases. The germline V gene has CDR1 MNHEY and CDR2 SMNVEV (reference sequence). The CDR3 length is 16 residues. CDR3: CASSQDRDGAKNIKYF. The CDR3 region has the DNA TGTGCCAGCAGTCAAGACAGGGATGGGGCCAAAAACATTAAGTACTTC.

The V and J genes are TRBV6-2 or TRBV6-3 and TRBJ2-2; weak D call: TRBD2 (6 bases). This CDR3 region has 16 residues. Trimming pared 8 bases from V and 5 bases from J, leaving 21 bases between. CDR1 and CDR2 (germline): MNHEY, SVGEGT. CDR3 protein: CASLPTNGRGTGELFF. The CDR3 region has the DNA TGTGCCAGCCTCCCGACAAACGGCCGGGGGACCGGGGAGCTGTTTTTT.

The rearrangement uses TRBV6-5 and TRBJ1-2; tentatively, D is TRBD1 (6 bases). The CDR3 is 16 amino acids. The germline gives CDR1 MNHEY, CDR2 SVGAGI. The V gene lost 2 bases and the J gene lost 4 bases, with 17 bases spanning the gap. CDR3 amino acids: CASSYGPGGASYGYTF. CDR3 DNA sequence: TGTGCCAGCAGTTACGGCCCCGGGGGCGCAAGCTATGGCTACACCTTC.

This clonotype was counted ten times or more. The chain uses TRBV27 and TRBJ2-7, with 9 bases identical to TRBD2. Germline lookup yields CDR1 MNHEY and CDR2 SMNVEV (reference sequence). The CDR3 is made up of 14 amino acids. CDR3 sequence reads: CAPNGRGGWYEQYF. The DNA for the CDR3 is TGTGCACCGAATGGGCGGGGGGGGTGGTACGAGCAGTACTTC.

Many counts were recorded for this clonotype. The V gene is TRBV6-1, the J gene TRBJ1-2, with 9 bases fitting TRBD1. Germline lookup yields CDR1 MNHNS and CDR2 SASEGT. V shed 5 bases and J 6 bases; nucleotides not matched to a gene: 1. The CDR3 consists of 12 residues. The CDR3 here is CASSRDRDGYTF. The DNA of the CDR3 is TGTGCCAGCAGTAGGGACAGGGATGGCTACACCTTC.

In this sample, this clonotype turned up many times. This chain joins TRBV11-1 and TRBJ1-1, with D maybe TRBD1 (6 bases). The V end was cut by 3 bases, the J end by 0 bases, with 14 bases between. Looked up from germline, CDR1 is SGHAT and CDR2 is FQDESV (reference sequence). CDR3 size: 16 residues. The CDR3: CASSFQGGTVNTEAFF. CDR3 bases: TGTGCCAGCAGCTTCCAAGGGGGGACGGTGAACACTGAAGCTTTCTTT.

J is TRBJ2-5 and V is TRBV12-3 or TRBV12-4, with a weak D call TRBD2 (6 bases). The CDR3 length is 14 residues. V was shortened by 6 bases and J by 1 base, with 12 bases between the two germline ends. The DNA for the CDR3 is TGTGCCAGCAGCCCGCGGGGATTCCAAGAGACCCAGTACTTC. Its protein product is CASSPRGFQETQYF.

This clonotype was picked up many times. The chain combines TRBV29-1 with TRBJ1-2; 7 bases agree with TRBD1. This CDR3 has 15 residues. The trim removed 3 bases at V and 1 base at J, leaving 8 bases unmatched. In germline, CDR1 is SQVTM, CDR2 ANQGSEA. The CDR3 bases are TGCAGCGTTGAGGACAGGAGTTCTCTTAACTATGGCTACACCTTC. Translated, it gives CSVEDRSSLNYGYTF. Full variable domain (remainder filled in from reference TRBV29-1 and TRBJ1-2): SAVISQKPSRDICQRGTSLTIQCQVDSQVTMMFWYRQQPGQSLTLIATANQGSEATYESGFVIDKFPISRPNLTFSTLTVSNMSPEDSSIYLCSVEDRSSLNYGYTFGSGTRLTVV.

The chain has TRBV6-2 or TRBV6-3 and TRBJ2-7; D is uncertain. This CDR3 is 11 amino acids long. Germline V CDR1 and CDR2: MNHEY, SVGEGT. V lost 5 bases, J lost 7 bases, and 9 bases lay in between. The CDR3 bases are TGTGCCAGCAGTCATCCTTCTGAGCAGTACTTC. This sequence encodes CASSHPSEQYF.

The sample holds many counts of this clonotype. The chain has TRBV29-1 and TRBJ1-2; 7 nucleotides align to TRBD1. Germline CDR1 and CDR2: SQVTM and ANQGSEA. Trimming at V came to 6 bases and at J to 8 bases, leaving 12 bases not matched to a gene. The CDR3 is made up of 13 amino acids. The CDR3 loop reads CSVGLQGMLGYTF. The CDR3 bases are TGCAGCGTCGGACTACAGGGGATGCTAGGCTACACCTTC. The full variable domain, in which reference TRBV29-1 and TRBJ1-2 provide the parts outside the CDR3, is SAVISQKPSRDICQRGTSLTIQCQVDSQVTMMFWYRQQPGQSLTLIATANQGSEATYESGFVIDKFPISRPNLTFSTLTVSNMSPEDSSIYLCSVGLQGMLGYTFGSGTRLTVV.

This chain links TRBV7-2 with TRBJ2-7, with TRBD2 identical over 9 bases. Trimming took 2 bases from V and 1 from J; bases not matched to a gene: 3. There are 15 residues in the CDR3. Germline values: CDR1 SGHTA, CDR2 FQGNSA. CDR3 in DNA: TGTGCCAGCAGCTTACCGACTAGCGGATCCTACGAGCAGTACTTC. Translating gives CASSLPTSGSYEQYF. Supplemented by reference TRBV7-2 and TRBJ2-7, the full variable domain reads GAGVSQSPSNKVTEKGKDVELRCDPISGHTALYWYRQSLGQGLEFLIYFQGNSAPDKSGLPSDRFSAERTGGSVSTLTIQRTQQEDSAVYLCASSLPTSGSYEQYFGPGTRLTVT.

This clonotype was observed many times. The chain links TRBV11-2 to TRBJ2-7; tentatively, D is TRBD1 or TRBD2 (6 bases each). Trimming shortened V by 2 bases and J by 2 bases, and 13 bases separated the two germline ends. Germline V gene lookup returns CDR1 SGHAT and CDR2 FQNNGV. This CDR3 contains 15 residues. In nucleotides, the CDR3 is TGTGCCAGCAGCTTATCACAGGGAGGTACCTACGAGCAGTACTTC. This codes for CASSLSQGGTYEQYF.

At least ten counts were recorded for this clonotype. The chain links TRBV28 to TRBJ2-7; the D gene could be TRBD1 or TRBD2 (5 bases each). The V gene's germline CDR1 is MDHEN and CDR2 SYDVKM. V gave up 0 bases and J gave up 7 bases, with 13 bases separating them. The CDR3 spans 14 residues. The CDR3 sequence is CASSLWQGAREQYF. The CDR3 coding sequence is TGTGCCAGCAGTTTATGGCAGGGAGCGAGGGAGCAGTACTTC. The variable domain in full, with the rest retrieved from reference TRBV28 and TRBJ2-7, is DVKVTQSSRYLVKRTGEKVFLECVQDMDHENMFWYRQDPGLGLRLIYFSYDVKMKEKGDIPEGYSVSREKKERFSLILESASTNQTSMYLCASSLWQGAREQYFGPGTRLTVT.

V and J are TRBV7-3 and TRBJ1-1; 8 nucleotides align to TRBD1. The junction had 6 bases not matched to a gene; V was cut back by 5 bases and J by 7 bases. The germline CDR1 and CDR2 sequences are SGHTA and FQGTGA. The CDR3 consists of 13 residues. The CDR3 nucleotides are TGTGCCAGCAGCATAGACAGGGGCAGTGAAGCTTTCTTT. As protein: CASSIDRGSEAFF.

This clonotype occurred many times. The chain is built from TRBV6-5 and TRBJ2-2; D not certain. The CDR3 consists of 14 residues. The ends were cut back, 2 bases at V and 5 bases at J, with 9 bases in the middle. Per the germline V gene, CDR1 is MNHEY and CDR2 is SVGAGI. The CDR3 DNA is TGTGCCAGCAGTTACGACCGCAAAACCGGGGAGCTGTTTTTT. Translation: CASSYDRKTGELFF.